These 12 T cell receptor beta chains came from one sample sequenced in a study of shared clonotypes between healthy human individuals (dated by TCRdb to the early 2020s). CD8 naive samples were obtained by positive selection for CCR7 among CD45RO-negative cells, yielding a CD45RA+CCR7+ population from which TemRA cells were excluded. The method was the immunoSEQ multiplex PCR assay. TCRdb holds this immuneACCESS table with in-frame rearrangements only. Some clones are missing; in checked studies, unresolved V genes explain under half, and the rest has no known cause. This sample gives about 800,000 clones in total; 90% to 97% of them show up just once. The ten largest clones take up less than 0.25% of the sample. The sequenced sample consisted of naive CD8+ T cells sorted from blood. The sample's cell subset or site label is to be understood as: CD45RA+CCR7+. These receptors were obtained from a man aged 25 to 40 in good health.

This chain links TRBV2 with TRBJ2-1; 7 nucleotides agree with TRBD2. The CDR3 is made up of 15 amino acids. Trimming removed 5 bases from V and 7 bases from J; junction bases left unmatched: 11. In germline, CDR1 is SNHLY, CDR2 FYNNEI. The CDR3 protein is CASSPVVGAGNEQFF. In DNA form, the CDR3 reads TGTGCCAGCAGTCCGGTAGTGGGAGCGGGAAATGAGCAGTTCTTC.

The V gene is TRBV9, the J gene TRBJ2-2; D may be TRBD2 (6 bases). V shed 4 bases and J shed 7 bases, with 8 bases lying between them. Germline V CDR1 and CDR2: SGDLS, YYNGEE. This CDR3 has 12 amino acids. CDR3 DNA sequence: TGTGCCAGCAGCCCCGGGGGCGGGGAGCTGTTTTTT. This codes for CASSPGGGELFF.

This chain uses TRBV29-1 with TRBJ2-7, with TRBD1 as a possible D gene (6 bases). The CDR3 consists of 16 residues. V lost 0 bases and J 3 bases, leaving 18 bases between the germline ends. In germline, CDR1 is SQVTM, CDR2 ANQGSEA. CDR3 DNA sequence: TGCAGCGTTGAAGAGTCCCGACAGGTTGGGCTCTACGAGCAGTACTTC. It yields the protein CSVEESRQVGLYEQYF.

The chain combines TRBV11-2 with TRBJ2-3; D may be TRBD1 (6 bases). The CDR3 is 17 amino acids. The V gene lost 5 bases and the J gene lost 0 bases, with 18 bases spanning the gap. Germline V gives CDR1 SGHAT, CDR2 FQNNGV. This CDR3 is CASSAAGASLSTDTQYF. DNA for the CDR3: TGTGCCAGCAGCGCGGCAGGGGCCTCTCTCAGCACAGATACGCAGTATTTT.

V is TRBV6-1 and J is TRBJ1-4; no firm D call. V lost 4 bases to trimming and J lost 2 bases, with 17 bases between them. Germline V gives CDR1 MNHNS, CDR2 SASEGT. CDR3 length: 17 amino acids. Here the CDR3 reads CASSGMAAAGTNEKLFF. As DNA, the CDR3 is TGTGCCAGCAGTGGAATGGCGGCAGCCGGCACTAATGAAAAACTGTTTTTT.

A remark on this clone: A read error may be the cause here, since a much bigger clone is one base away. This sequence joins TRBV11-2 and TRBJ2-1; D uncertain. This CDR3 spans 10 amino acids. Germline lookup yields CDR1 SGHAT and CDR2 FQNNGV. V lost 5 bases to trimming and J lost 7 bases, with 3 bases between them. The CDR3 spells CASSGNEQFF. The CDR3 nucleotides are TGTGCCAGCAGCGGTAATGAGCAGTTCTTC.

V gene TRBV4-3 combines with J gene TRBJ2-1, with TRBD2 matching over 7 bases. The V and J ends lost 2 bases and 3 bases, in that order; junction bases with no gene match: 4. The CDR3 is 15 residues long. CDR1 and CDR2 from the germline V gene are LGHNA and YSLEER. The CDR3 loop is CASSQSPSGYNEQFF. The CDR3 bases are TGCGCCAGCAGCCAATCTCCTAGCGGCTACAATGAGCAGTTCTTC.

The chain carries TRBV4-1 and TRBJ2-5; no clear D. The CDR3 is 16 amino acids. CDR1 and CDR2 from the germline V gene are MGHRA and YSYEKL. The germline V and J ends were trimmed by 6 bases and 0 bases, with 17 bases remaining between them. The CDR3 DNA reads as TGCGCCAGCAGTCCTAATCCTAACGAGTACCAAGAGACCCAGTACTTC. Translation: CASSPNPNEYQETQYF.

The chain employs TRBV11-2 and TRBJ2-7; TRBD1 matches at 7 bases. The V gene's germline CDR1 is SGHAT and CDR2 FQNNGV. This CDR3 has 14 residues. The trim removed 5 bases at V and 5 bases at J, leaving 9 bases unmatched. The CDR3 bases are TGTGCCAGCAGCCGGACGGGACAGCCGGACGAGCAGTACTTC. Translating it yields CASSRTGQPDEQYF.

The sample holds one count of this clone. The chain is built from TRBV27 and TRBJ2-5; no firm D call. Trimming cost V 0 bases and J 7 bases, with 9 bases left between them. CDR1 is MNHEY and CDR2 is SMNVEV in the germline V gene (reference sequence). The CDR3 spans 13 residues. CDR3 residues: CASSLSSSATQYF. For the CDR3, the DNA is TGTGCCAGCAGTTTATCTTCCAGCGCGACCCAGTACTTC.

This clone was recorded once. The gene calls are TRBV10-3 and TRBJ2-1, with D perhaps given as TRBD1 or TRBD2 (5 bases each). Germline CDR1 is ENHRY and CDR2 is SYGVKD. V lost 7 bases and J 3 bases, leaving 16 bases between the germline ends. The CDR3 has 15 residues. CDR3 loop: CAIKAGGRGYNEQFF. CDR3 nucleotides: TGTGCCATCAAAGCTGGGGGTAGGGGCTACAATGAGCAGTTCTTC.

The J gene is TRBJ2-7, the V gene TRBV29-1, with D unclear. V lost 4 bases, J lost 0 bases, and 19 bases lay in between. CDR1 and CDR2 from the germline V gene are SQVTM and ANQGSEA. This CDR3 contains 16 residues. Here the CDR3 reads CSVGLMTPQSSYEQYF. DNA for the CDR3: TGCAGCGTTGGTCTGATGACACCTCAGAGCTCCTACGAGCAGTACTTC.